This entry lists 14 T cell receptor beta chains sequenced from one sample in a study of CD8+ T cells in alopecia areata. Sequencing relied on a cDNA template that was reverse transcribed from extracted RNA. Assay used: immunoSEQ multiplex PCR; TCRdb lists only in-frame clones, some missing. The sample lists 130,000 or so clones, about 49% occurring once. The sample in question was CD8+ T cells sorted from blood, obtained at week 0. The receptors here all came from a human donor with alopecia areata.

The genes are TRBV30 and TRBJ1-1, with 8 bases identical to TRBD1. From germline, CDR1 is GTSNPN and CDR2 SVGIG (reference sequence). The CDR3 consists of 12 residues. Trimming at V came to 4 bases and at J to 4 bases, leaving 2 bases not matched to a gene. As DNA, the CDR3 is TGTGCCTGGATGACAGGGGCCACTGAAGCTTTCTTT. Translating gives CAWMTGATEAFF. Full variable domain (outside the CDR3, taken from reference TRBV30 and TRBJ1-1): SQTIHQWPATLVQPVGSPLSLECTVEGTSNPNLYWYRQAAGRGLQLLFYSVGIGQISSEVPQNLSASRPQDRQFILSSKKLLLSDSGFYLCAWMTGATEAFFGQGTRLTVV.

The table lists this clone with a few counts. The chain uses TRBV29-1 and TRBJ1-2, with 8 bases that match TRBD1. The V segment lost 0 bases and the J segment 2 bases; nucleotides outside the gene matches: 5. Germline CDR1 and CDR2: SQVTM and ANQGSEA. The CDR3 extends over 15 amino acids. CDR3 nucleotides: TGCAGCGTTGAAGATCAACAGGGGGTAAACTATGGCTACACCTTC. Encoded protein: CSVEDQQGVNYGYTF.

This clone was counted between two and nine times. The CDR3: CASSLLGGNSPLHF. CDR3 DNA: TGTGCCAGCAGTTTATTGGGTGGTAATTCACCCCTCCACTTT. The chain carries TRBV27 and TRBJ1-6; D remains ambiguous. CDR1 and CDR2 (germline): MNHEY, SMNVEV (reference sequence). Trimming pared 1 base from V and 6 bases from J, leaving 7 bases between. The CDR3 runs to 14 residues.

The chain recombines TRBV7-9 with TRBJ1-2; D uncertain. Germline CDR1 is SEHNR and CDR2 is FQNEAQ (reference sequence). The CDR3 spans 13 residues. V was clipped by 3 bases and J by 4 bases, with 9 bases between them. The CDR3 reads CASSFESSYGYTF. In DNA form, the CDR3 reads TGTGCCAGCAGCTTCGAGAGTAGCTATGGCTACACCTTC.

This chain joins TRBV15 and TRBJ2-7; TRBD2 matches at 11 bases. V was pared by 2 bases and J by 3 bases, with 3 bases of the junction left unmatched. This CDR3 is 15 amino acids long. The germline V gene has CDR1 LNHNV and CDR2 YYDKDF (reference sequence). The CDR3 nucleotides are TGTGCCACCAGCAGAATCGGGACTAGCGGCTACGAGCAGTACTTC. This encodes CATSRIGTSGYEQYF.

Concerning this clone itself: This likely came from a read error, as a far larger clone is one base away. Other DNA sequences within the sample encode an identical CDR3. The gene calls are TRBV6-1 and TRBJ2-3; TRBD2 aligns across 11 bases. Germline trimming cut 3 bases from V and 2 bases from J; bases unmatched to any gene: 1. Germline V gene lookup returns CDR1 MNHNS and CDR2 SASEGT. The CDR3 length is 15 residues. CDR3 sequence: CASSDSGGATDTQYF. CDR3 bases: TGTGCCAGCAGTGATAGCGGGGGGGCCACAGATACGCAGTATTTT.

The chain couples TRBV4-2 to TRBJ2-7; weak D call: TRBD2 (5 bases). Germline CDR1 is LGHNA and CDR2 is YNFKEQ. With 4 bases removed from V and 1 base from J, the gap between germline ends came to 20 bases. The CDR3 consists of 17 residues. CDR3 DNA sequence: TGTGCCAGCAGCCCTTGGCTCACGCCGGCGGGTTCCTACGAGCAGTACTTC. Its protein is CASSPWLTPAGSYEQYF.

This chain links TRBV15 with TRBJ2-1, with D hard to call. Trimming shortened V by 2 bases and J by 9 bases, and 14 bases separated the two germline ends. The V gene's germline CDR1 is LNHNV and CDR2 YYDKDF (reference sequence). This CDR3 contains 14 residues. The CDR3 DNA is TGTGCCACCAGCAGAACATTAGGGTTAATTGAGCAGTTCTTC. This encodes CATSRTLGLIEQFF.

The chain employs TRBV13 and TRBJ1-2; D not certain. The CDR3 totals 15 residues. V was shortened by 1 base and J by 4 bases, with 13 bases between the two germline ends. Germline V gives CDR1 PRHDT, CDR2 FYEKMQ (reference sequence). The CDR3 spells CASSLVGVPSYGYTF. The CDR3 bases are TGTGCCAGCAGCTTAGTAGGAGTCCCCAGCTATGGCTACACCTTC.

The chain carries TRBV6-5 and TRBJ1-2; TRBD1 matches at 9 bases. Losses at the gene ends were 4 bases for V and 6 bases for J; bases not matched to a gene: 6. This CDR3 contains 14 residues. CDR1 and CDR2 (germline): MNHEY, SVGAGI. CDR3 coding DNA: TGTGCCAGCAGTTCAGACAGGGACAGGGATGGCTACACCTTC. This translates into CASSSDRDRDGYTF.

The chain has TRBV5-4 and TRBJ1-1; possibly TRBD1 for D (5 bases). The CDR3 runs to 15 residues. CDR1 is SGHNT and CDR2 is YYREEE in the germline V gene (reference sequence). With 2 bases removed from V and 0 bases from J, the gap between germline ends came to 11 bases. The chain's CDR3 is CASSFDRSLNTEAFF. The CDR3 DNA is TGTGCCAGCAGCTTTGACAGAAGTTTGAACACTGAAGCTTTCTTT.

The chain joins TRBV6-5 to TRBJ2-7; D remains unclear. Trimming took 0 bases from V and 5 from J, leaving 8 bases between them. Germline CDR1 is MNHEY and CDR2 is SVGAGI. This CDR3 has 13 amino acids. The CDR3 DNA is TGTGCCAGCAGTTACTCGTTAACAGACGAGCAGTACTTC. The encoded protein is CASSYSLTDEQYF.

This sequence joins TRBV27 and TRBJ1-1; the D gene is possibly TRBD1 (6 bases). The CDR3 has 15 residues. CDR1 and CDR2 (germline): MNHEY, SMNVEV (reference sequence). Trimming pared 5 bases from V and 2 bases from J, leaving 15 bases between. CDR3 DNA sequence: TGTGCCAGCAGTCTGTCCCAGGGGAGAAACACTGAAGCTTTCTTT. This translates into CASSLSQGRNTEAFF.

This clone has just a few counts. The CDR3 DNA follows: TGTGCCAGCAGCCAAACTAGCGGGGGGGCCTACAATGAGCAGTTCTTC. It yields the protein CASSQTSGGAYNEQFF. This sequence joins TRBV4-2 and TRBJ2-1; 13 bases match TRBD2. J was trimmed by 2 bases and V by 2 bases; bases with no gene match: 0. CDR3 length: 16 amino acids. Looked up from germline, CDR1 is LGHNA and CDR2 is YNFKEQ.